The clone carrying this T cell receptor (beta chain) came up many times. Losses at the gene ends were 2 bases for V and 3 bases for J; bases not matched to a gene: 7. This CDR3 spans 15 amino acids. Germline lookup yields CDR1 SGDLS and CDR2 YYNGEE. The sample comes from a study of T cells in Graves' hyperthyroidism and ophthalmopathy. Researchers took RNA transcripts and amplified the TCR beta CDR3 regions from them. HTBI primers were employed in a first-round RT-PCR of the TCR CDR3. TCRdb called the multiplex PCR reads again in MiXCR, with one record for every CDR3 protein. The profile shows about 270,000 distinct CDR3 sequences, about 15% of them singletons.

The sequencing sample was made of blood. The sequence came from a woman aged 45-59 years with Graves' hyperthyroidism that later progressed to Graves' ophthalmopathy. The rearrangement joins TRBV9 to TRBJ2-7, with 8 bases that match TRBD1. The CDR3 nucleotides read TGTGCCAGCAGCGTTGACCTCGGGACAGGCTACGAGCAGTACTTC. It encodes CASSVDLGTGYEQYF.